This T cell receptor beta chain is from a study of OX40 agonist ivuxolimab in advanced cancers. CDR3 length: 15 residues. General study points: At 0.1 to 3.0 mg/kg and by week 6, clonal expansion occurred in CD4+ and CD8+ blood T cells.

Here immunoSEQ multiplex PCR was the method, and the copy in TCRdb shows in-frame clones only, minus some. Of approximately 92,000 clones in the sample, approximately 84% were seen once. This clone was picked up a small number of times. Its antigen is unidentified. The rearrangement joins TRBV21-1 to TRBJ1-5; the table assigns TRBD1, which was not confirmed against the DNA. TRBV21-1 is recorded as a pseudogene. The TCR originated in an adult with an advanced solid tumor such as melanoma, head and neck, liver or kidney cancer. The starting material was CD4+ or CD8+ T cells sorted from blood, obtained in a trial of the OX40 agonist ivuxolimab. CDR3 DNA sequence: TGTGCCAGCAGCAAGACAGAAAATAGCAATCAGCCCCAGCATTTT. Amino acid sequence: CASSKTENSNQPQHF.